These 8 T cell receptor beta chains came from one sample sequenced in a study of cytomegalovirus exposure and HLA in healthy donors. The PCR was carried out with 60 Vbeta primers and 13 Jbeta primers. TCRdb's table, derived via immunoSEQ multiplex PCR, lists solely in-frame clones and lacks some. The sample yields 200,000 or so clones, 60% to 85% seen once. Sequencing used PBMCs. The receptors originated from a man aged 35-49 years in good health and CMV-seronegative.

The chain combines TRBV7-2 with TRBJ2-7; TRBD1 might be the D (8 bases). The germline V gene encodes CDR1 SGHTA and CDR2 FQGNSA. V was clipped by 7 bases and J by 3 bases, with 19 bases between them. The CDR3 has 15 amino acids. CDR3 amino acids: CASKPDRGGGYEQYF. In DNA, the CDR3 is TGTGCCAGCAAACCCGACAGGGGCGGGGGCTACGAGCAGTACTTC. Using reference TRBV7-2 and TRBJ2-7 for the parts outside the CDR3, the full variable domain is GAGVSQSPSNKVTEKGKDVELRCDPISGHTALYWYRQSLGQGLEFLIYFQGNSAPDKSGLPSDRFSAERTGGSVSTLTIQRTQQEDSAVYLCASKPDRGGGYEQYFGPGTRLTVT.

V usage is TRBV5-1 and J usage is TRBJ2-7; 10 bases are shared with TRBD2. Germline assignment: CDR1 SGHRS and CDR2 YFSETQ. The CDR3 runs 14 residues. Trimming cost V 4 bases and J 3 bases; bases outside gene matches: 4. The DNA for the CDR3 is TGCGCCAGCAGCATCGGGACTAGCGTCTACGAGCAGTACTTC. Its protein is CASSIGTSVYEQYF. The whole variable domain, remainder taken from reference TRBV5-1 and TRBJ2-7, is KAGVTQTPRYLIKTRGQQVTLSCSPISGHRSVSWYQQTPGQGLQFLFEYFSETQRNKGNFPGRFSGRQFSNSRSEMNVSTLELGDSALYLCASSIGTSVYEQYFGPGTRLTVT.

This clone has a single count. The chain is built from TRBV4-1 and TRBJ2-2, with TRBD1 matching 7 bases. The CDR3 contains 17 residues. Germline CDR1 and CDR2: MGHRA and YSYEKL. With 6 bases clipped from V and 4 bases from J, the junction kept 14 bases outside the gene matches. CDR3 protein: CASSPNRNNRGTGELFF. CDR3 sequence (DNA): TGCGCCAGCAGTCCGAATCGCAACAACAGGGGCACCGGGGAGCTGTTTTTT.

The chain links TRBV7-9 to TRBJ2-3; TRBD1 matches at 7 bases. Per germline, CDR1 SEHNR and CDR2 FQNEAQ (reference sequence). This CDR3 has 15 amino acids. V lost 0 bases, J lost 0 bases, and 0 bases stayed unmatched. The CDR3 loop reads CASSLATGSTDTQYF. The CDR3, as DNA: TGTGCCAGCAGCTTAGCGACAGGGAGCACAGATACGCAGTATTTT.

V gene TRBV2 combines with J gene TRBJ2-2, with D perhaps matching TRBD2 (7 bases). V was clipped by 9 bases and J by 4 bases, with 18 bases between them. The germline V gene has CDR1 SNHLY and CDR2 FYNNEI. The CDR3 length is 15 residues. CDR3 nucleotides: TGTGCCAGTCGGAGGGGGGGGGCGGGCACCGGGGAGCTGTTTTTT. As protein: CASRRGGAGTGELFF.

This clone was seen only once. This rearrangement joins TRBV28 to TRBJ2-6; possible D gene TRBD1, 5 bases. V gave up 5 bases and J gave up 10 bases, with 12 bases separating them. The CDR3 has 13 amino acids. Germline V gene data show CDR1 as MDHEN and CDR2 as SYDVKM. CDR3 protein: CASSPDRVNVLTF. Here the CDR3 DNA reads TGTGCCAGCAGTCCAGACAGAGTTAACGTCCTGACTTTC.

This rearrangement joins TRBV5-6 to TRBJ1-3; 7 bases match TRBD1. Germline loops: CDR1 SGHDT, CDR2 YYEEEE. The CDR3 spans 17 residues. With 3 bases clipped from V and 0 bases from J, the junction kept 9 bases outside the gene matches. This chain's CDR3 is CASSSRDSFVSGNTIYF. In DNA form, the CDR3 reads TGTGCCAGCAGCTCCCGGGACAGTTTCGTCTCTGGAAACACCATATATTTT.

Here the CDR3 reads CASSAFRLGGTTDTQYF. CDR3 coding DNA: TGTGCCAGCAGTGCTTTCCGACTCGGCGGGACCACAGATACGCAGTATTTT. This rearrangement joins TRBV6-1 to TRBJ2-3; perhaps TRBD2 as D (6 bases). Trimming shortened V by 4 bases and J by 2 bases, and 19 bases separated the two germline ends. Germline V gives CDR1 MNHNS, CDR2 SASEGT. This CDR3 spans 17 amino acids.